These 11 T cell receptor beta chains came from one sample sequenced in a study of blood T cell repertoires in COVID-19. Using immunoSEQ multiplex PCR, the repertoire was profiled, and TCRdb retains in-frame clones only, with some absent. The sample yields around 200,000 clones, about 88% seen once. The sample consisted of PBMCs or T cells enriched from blood (not recorded which). The receptor source for this set is a young woman who had been exposed to COVID-19.

V usage is TRBV13 and J usage is TRBJ2-2, with D perhaps matching TRBD1 (5 bases). Deletions cut 4 bases from V and 0 bases from J, with 15 bases between. This CDR3 is built from 17 residues. The V gene's germline CDR1 is PRHDT and CDR2 FYEKMQ (reference sequence). CDR3 DNA sequence: TGTGCCAGCAGCTATTTTTATAGGGGCCCGAACACCGGGGAGCTGTTTTTT. Protein: CASSYFYRGPNTGELFF.

The chain has TRBV19 and TRBJ1-2; D possibly corresponds to TRBD1 (6 bases). The CDR3 is made up of 15 amino acids. V gave up 7 bases and J gave up 4 bases, with 19 bases separating them. CDR1 is LNHDA, CDR2 SQIVND, per germline (reference sequence). The DNA for the CDR3 is TGTGCCAGTACTCATAATTTGGGGGGGCCCTATGGCTACACCTTC. It codes for CASTHNLGGPYGYTF.

The chain joins TRBV18 to TRBJ2-7, with 11 bases matching TRBD2. V trimming: 6 bases; J trimming: 2 bases; junction bases outside the gene matches: 6. The CDR3 consists of 15 residues. Germline V CDR1 and CDR2: KGHSH, LQKENI. The chain's CDR3 is CASSPGTSGTYEQYF. CDR3 nucleotides: TGTGCCAGCTCGCCAGGGACTAGCGGAACCTACGAGCAGTACTTC.

The CDR3 loop reads CATRPGQGTGYTF. CDR3 nucleotide sequence: TGTGCCACCAGACCGGGACAGGGGACCGGCTACACCTTC. The chain links TRBV19 to TRBJ1-2; TRBD1 matches at 10 bases. J lost 8 bases, V lost 10 bases, and 10 bases had no gene match. Germline V gene sequence: CDR1 LNHDA, CDR2 SQIVND (reference sequence). CDR3 length: 13 residues.

J is TRBJ1-2 and V is TRBV5-5; the D gene is possibly TRBD1 (6 bases). V lost 1 base to trimming and J lost 6 bases, with 10 bases between them. The CDR3 contains 13 residues. Germline CDR1 and CDR2: SGHKS and YYEKEE (reference sequence). For the CDR3, the DNA is TGTGCCAGCAGCTTGACGTCAGGGGATGGCTACACCTTC. Translating gives CASSLTSGDGYTF.

The chain joins TRBV13 to TRBJ1-6; D is unresolved. The germline V gene has CDR1 PRHDT and CDR2 FYEKMQ (reference sequence). The V end lost 0 bases, the J end lost 8 bases, and 14 bases lay between the germline ends. CDR3 length: 16 residues. CDR3 sequence: CASSLGGRVLDSPLHF. As DNA, the CDR3 is TGTGCCAGCAGCTTAGGGGGTCGGGTTCTTGATTCACCCCTCCACTTT. Using reference TRBV13 and TRBJ1-6 for the parts outside the CDR3, the full variable domain is AAGVIQSPRHLIKEKRETATLKCYPIPRHDTVYWYQQGPGQDPQFLISFYEKMQSDKGSIPDRFSAQQFSDYHSELNMSSLELGDSALYFCASSLGGRVLDSPLHFGNGTRLTVT.

The gene calls are TRBV6-2 or TRBV6-3 and TRBJ1-2; 10 bases align to TRBD1. The germline CDR1 and CDR2 sequences are MNHEY and SVGEGT. J lost 6 bases, V lost 0 bases, and 4 bases had no gene match. The CDR3 sequence is 15 residues long. The CDR3 here is CASSYSDRGHDGYTF. The DNA of the CDR3 is TGTGCCAGCAGTTACTCCGACAGGGGGCATGATGGCTACACCTTC.

In regard to this clone: Additional DNA sequences in this sample encode the identical CDR3. The chain links TRBV9 to TRBJ1-2; no firm D call. CDR1 is SGDLS, CDR2 YYNGEE, per germline. The V end lost 0 bases, the J end lost 7 bases, and 7 bases lay between the germline ends. This CDR3 spans 12 amino acids. CDR3 sequence: CASSVVGGGYTF. CDR3 coding DNA: TGTGCCAGCAGCGTAGTTGGAGGTGGCTACACCTTC.

This clone was observed once. The chain carries TRBV24-1 and TRBJ2-1; 11 bases align to TRBD1. With V trimmed by 8 bases and J by 7 bases, 9 bases remained unmatched. The CDR3 runs 15 residues. The germline V gene has CDR1 KGHDR and CDR2 SFDVKD. The chain's CDR3 is CATKGSGQGGNEQFF. The CDR3 nucleotides read TGTGCCACCAAGGGCTCGGGACAGGGGGGAAATGAGCAGTTCTTC.

The DNA of the CDR3 is TGTGCCATCAGTGATAGGGGGTTTGAAGCTTTCTTT. Translating it yields CAISDRGFEAFF. The chain joins TRBV10-3 to TRBJ1-1; D may be TRBD1 (6 bases). The CDR3 contains 12 residues. V dropped 3 bases and J dropped 7 bases, with 9 bases sitting between them. Germline CDR1 is ENHRY and CDR2 is SYGVKD.

The chain combines TRBV12-5 with TRBJ1-4, with TRBD1 matching 10 bases. The V and J ends lost 3 bases and 0 bases, in that order; junction bases with no gene match: 4. Germline loops: CDR1 LGHNT, CDR2 FRNRAP. The CDR3 covers 17 residues. CDR3 DNA sequence: TGTGCTAGTGGTTTAGGACAGGGGGTGGCAACTAATGAAAAACTGTTTTTT. It specifies CASGLGQGVATNEKLFF. The entire variable domain, with the rest obtained from reference TRBV12-5 and TRBJ1-4, is as follows: DARVTQTPRHKVTEMGQEVTMRCQPILGHNTVFWYRQTMMQGLELLAYFRNRAPLDDSGMPKDRFSAEMPDATLATLKIQPSEPRDSAVYFCASGLGQGVATNEKLFFGSGTQLSVL.